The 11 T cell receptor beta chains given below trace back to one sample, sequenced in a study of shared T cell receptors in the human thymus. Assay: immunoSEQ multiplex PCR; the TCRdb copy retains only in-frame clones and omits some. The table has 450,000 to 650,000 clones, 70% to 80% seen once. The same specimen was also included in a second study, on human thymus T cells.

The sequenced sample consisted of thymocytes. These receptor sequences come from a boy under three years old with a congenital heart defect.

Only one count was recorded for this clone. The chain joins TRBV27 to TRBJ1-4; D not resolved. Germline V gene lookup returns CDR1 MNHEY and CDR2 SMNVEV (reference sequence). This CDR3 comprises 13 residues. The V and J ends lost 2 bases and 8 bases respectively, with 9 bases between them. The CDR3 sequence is CASSLREMEKLFF. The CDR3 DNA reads TGTGCCAGCAGTTTACGGGAAATGGAAAAACTGTTTTTT.

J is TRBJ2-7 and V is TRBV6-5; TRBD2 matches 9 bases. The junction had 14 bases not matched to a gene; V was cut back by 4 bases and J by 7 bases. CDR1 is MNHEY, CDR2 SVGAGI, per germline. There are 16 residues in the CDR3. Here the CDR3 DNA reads TGTGCCAGCAGTTCGTGGCTAGCGGGACCCGTTTTGGAGCAGTACTTC. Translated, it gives CASSSWLAGPVLEQYF.

CDR3 amino acids: CASSLRLAGVDEQYF. The CDR3 coding sequence is TGTGCCAGCAGCTTAAGGCTAGCGGGAGTTGACGAGCAGTACTTC. The V gene is TRBV5-4, the J gene TRBJ2-7; 10 nucleotides agree with TRBD2. V was clipped by 2 bases and J by 5 bases; unmatched bases: 7. Germline V gives CDR1 SGHNT, CDR2 YYREEE (reference sequence). The CDR3 contains 15 residues.

DNA of the CDR3: TGTGCCAGCAGCTTAGGGGGACAGGGGCTTGGCAATGAGCAGTTCTTC. It is translated as CASSLGGQGLGNEQFF. The chain joins TRBV7-9 to TRBJ2-1; 10 bases are shared with TRBD1. CDR3 length: 16 residues. Per germline, CDR1 SEHNR and CDR2 FQNEAQ (reference sequence). V lost 1 base, J lost 6 bases, and 6 bases stayed unmatched.

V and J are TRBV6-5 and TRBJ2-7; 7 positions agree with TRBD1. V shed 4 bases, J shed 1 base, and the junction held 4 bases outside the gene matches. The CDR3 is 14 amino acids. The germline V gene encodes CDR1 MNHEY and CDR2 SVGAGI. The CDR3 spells CASSCDRESYEQYF. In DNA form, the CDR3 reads TGTGCCAGCAGTTGCGACAGGGAATCCTACGAGCAGTACTTC.

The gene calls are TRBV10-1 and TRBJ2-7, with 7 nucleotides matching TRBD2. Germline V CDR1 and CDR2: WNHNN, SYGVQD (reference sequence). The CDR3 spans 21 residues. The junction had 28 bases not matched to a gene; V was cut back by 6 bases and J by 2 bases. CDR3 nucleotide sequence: TGCGCCAGCAGGAACCCGACTTGTCCCTGCTTAGCGGGTTCCGAACCCTACGAGCAGTACTTC. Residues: CASRNPTCPCLAGSEPYEQYF.

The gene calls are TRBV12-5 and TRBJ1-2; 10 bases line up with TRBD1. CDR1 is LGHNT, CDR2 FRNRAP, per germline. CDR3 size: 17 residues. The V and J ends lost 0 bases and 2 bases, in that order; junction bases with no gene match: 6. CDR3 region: CASGLVRGDRGNYGYTF. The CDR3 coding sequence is TGTGCTAGTGGTTTGGTACGAGGGGACAGGGGAAACTATGGCTACACCTTC. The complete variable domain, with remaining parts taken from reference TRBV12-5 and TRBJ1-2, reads DARVTQTPRHKVTEMGQEVTMRCQPILGHNTVFWYRQTMMQGLELLAYFRNRAPLDDSGMPKDRFSAEMPDATLATLKIQPSEPRDSAVYFCASGLVRGDRGNYGYTFGSGTRLTVV.

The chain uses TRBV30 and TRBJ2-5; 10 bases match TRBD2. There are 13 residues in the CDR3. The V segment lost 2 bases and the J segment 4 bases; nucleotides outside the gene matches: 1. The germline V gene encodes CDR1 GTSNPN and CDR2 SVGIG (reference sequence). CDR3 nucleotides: TGTGCCTGGAGTATAGCGGGAGGAGAGACCCAGTACTTC. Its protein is CAWSIAGGETQYF.

CDR3: CASSLGAYMNTEAFF. The CDR3 nucleotides are TGTGCCAGTAGCCTAGGGGCCTACATGAACACTGAAGCTTTCTTT. V gene TRBV19 combines with J gene TRBJ1-1; tentatively, D is TRBD1 (5 bases). Germline V gene lookup returns CDR1 LNHDA and CDR2 SQIVND (reference sequence). There are 15 residues in the CDR3. V lost 6 bases to trimming and J lost 0 bases, with 14 bases between them.

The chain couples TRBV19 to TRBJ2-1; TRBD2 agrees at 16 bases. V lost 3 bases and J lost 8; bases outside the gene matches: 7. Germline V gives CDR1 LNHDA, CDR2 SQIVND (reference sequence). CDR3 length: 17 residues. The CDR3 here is CASSIPGTSGREHEQFF. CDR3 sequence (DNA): TGTGCCAGTAGTATCCCTGGGACTAGCGGGAGGGAACATGAGCAGTTCTTC.

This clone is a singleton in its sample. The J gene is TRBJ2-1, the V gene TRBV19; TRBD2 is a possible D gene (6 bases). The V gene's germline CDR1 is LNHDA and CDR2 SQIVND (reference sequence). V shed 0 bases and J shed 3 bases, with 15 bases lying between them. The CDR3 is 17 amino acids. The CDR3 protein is CASSIDPPPGSYNEQFF. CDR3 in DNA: TGTGCCAGTAGTATAGATCCCCCTCCCGGGAGCTACAATGAGCAGTTCTTC.